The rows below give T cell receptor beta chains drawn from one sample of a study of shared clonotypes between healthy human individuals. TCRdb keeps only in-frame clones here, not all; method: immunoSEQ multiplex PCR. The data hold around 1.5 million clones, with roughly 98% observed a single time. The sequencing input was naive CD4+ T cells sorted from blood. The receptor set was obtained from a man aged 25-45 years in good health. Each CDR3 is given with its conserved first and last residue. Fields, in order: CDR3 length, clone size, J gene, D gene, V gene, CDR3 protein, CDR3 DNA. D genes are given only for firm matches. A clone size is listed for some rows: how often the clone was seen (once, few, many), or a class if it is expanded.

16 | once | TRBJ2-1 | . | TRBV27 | CASSLSREWRYNEQFF | TGTGCCAGCAGTTTATCCCGGGAGTGGAGGTACAATGAGCAGTTCTTC
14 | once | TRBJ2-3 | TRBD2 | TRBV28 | CAIDGLASLDTQYF | TGTGCCATCGACGGACTAGCCTCTTTGGATACGCAGTATTTT
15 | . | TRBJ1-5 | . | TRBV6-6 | CASSSPRGGNQPQHF | TGTGCCAGCAGTTCCCCGCGGGGGGGCAATCAGCCCCAGCATTTT
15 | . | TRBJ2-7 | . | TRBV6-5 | CASIKGPGLSYEQYF | TGTGCCAGCATCAAGGGGCCAGGGCTCTCCTACGAGCAGTACTTC
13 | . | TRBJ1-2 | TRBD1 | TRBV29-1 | CSVAADRAYGYTF | TGCAGCGTTGCCGCGGACAGGGCCTATGGCTACACCTTC
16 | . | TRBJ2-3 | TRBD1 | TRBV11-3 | CASSPGQGEALDTQYF | TGTGCCAGCAGCCCCGGACAGGGAGAGGCTCTGGATACGCAGTATTTT
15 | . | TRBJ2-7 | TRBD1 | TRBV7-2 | CASSYRTGFVYEQYF | TGTGCCAGCAGCTATCGGACAGGGTTTGTCTACGAGCAGTACTTC
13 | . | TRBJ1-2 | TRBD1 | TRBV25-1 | CASSGQGWYGYTF | TGTGCCAGCAGTGGACAGGGCTGGTATGGCTACACCTTC
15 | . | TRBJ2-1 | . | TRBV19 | CASSKGQSSYNEQFF | TGTGCCAGTAGCAAAGGACAGAGCTCCTACAATGAGCAGTTCTTC
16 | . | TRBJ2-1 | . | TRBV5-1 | CASSLVGRSSYNEQFF | TGCGCCAGCAGCTTGGTTGGGCGAAGCTCCTACAATGAGCAGTTCTTC
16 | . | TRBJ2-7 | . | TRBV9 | CASSVGRVGALREQYF | TGTGCCAGCAGCGTAGGGAGGGTAGGAGCCCTACGGGAGCAGTACTTC
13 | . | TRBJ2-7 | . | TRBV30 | CAWSVDRSYEQYF | TGTGCCTGGAGTGTGGACAGAAGCTACGAGCAGTACTTC
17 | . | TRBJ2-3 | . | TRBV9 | CASSPSRGTSGTDTQYF | TGTGCCAGCAGCCCTAGTAGAGGGACGAGCGGCACAGATACGCAGTATTTT
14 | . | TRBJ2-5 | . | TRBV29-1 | CSGGGGTGKETQYF | TGCAGCGGTGGAGGGGGAACCGGGAAAGAGACCCAGTACTTC
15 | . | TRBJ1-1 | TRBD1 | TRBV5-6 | CASTFPGTGIYEAFF | TGTGCCAGCACGTTCCCGGGGACAGGGATATATGAAGCTTTCTTT
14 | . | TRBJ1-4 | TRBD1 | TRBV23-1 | CASSPGQGNEKLFF | TGCGCCAGCAGTCCCGGACAGGGGAATGAAAAACTGTTTTTT
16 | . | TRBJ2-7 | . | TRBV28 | CASSVDPGPISSKQYF | TGTGCCAGCAGCGTAGATCCGGGACCCATATCTTCGAAGCAGTACTTC
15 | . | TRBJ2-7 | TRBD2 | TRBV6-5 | CASRELAGGHYEQYF | TGTGCCAGCAGGGAACTAGCGGGAGGGCACTACGAGCAGTACTTC
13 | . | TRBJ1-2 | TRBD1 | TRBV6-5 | CASSAYRGHGYTF | TGTGCCAGCAGTGCCTACAGGGGGCATGGCTACACCTTC
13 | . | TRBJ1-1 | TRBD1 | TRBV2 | CASKETGAAEAFF | TGTGCCAGCAAGGAGACAGGGGCCGCTGAAGCTTTCTTT
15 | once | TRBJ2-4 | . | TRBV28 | CASSLRGPTGDIQYF | TGTGCCAGCAGTTTGCGGGGACCCACGGGAGACATTCAGTACTTC
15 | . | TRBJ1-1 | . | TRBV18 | CASSPSTGADTEAFF | TGTGCCAGCTCACCAAGTACGGGCGCCGACACTGAAGCTTTCTTT
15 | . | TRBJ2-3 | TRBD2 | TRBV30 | CASRDLAGVSDTQYF | TGTGCCTCCCGCGATCTAGCGGGAGTTTCGGATACGCAGTATTTT
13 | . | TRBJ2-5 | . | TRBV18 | CASSAQLQETQYF | TGTGCCAGCTCAGCTCAGCTGCAAGAGACCCAGTACTTC
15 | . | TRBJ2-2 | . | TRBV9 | CASSGRAANTGELFF | TGTGCCAGCAGCGGGCGGGCCGCGAACACCGGGGAGCTGTTTTTT
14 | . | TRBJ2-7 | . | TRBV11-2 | CASSLQGPLVEQYF | TGTGCCAGCAGCTTACAGGGGCCGCTGGTCGAGCAGTACTTC
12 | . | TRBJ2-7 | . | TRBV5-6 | CASSRDSYAQYF | TGTGCCAGCAGCCGCGACTCGTACGCGCAGTACTTC
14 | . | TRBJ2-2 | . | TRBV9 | CASSVVVGPGELFF | TGTGCCAGCAGCGTAGTTGTAGGCCCCGGGGAGCTGTTTTTT
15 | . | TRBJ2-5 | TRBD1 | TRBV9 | CASSVDGTGSETQYF | TGTGCCAGCAGCGTAGACGGGACAGGGAGTGAGACCCAGTACTTC
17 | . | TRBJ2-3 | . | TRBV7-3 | CASSLSRVSFGTDTQYF | TGTGCCAGCAGCTTATCGAGGGTTTCGTTCGGCACAGATACGCAGTATTTT
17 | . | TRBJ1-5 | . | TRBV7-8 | CASSLRQAIYSNQPQHF | TGTGCCAGCAGCTTGCGACAGGCGATTTATAGCAATCAGCCCCAGCATTTT
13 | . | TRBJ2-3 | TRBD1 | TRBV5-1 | CASTGQGKDTQYF | TGCGCCAGCACGGGACAGGGAAAAGATACGCAGTATTTT
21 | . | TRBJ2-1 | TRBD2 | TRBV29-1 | CSVGYSRSSGRLKGSYNEQFF | TGCAGCGTTGGTTATAGCCGATCTAGCGGGAGACTAAAGGGATCCTACAATGAGCAGTTCTTC
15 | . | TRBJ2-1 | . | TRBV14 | CASSHYPRDGNEQFF | TGTGCCAGCAGCCACTACCCCCGGGATGGGAATGAGCAGTTCTTC
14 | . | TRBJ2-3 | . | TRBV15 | CATSRDQATDTQYF | TGTGCCACCAGCAGAGATCAGGCTACAGATACGCAGTATTTT
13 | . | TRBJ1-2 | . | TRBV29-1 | CSVASDSNYGYTF | TGCAGCGTTGCCTCAGACTCTAACTATGGCTACACCTTC
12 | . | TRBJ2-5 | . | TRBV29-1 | CSVEGRTETQYF | TGCAGCGTTGAAGGCAGGACAGAGACCCAGTACTTC
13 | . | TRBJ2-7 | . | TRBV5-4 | CASSPGKTYEQYF | TGTGCCAGCAGCCCCGGGAAGACCTACGAGCAGTACTTC
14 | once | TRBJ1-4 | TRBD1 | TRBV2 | CASTEVTGGEKLFF | TGTGCCAGCACTGAAGTGACAGGGGGTGAAAAACTGTTTTTT
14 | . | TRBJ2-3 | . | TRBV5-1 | CASSFGQLADTQYF | TGCGCCAGCAGCTTCGGGCAGCTCGCAGATACGCAGTATTTT
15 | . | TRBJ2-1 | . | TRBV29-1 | CSVDSNLLGINEQFF | TGCAGCGTTGATTCCAACCTACTAGGGATCAATGAGCAGTTCTTC
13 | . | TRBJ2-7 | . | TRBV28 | CASSEGSHVGQYF | TGTGCCAGCAGTGAAGGGTCCCACGTCGGGCAGTACTTC
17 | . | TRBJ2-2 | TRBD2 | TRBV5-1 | CASSPTFGGRLAGELFF | TGCGCCAGCAGCCCAACCTTTGGCGGGAGGCTCGCCGGGGAGCTGTTTTTT
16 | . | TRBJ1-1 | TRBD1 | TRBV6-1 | CASSARDRAPSTEAFF | TGTGCCAGCAGTGCCCGGGACAGGGCCCCGAGCACTGAAGCTTTCTTT